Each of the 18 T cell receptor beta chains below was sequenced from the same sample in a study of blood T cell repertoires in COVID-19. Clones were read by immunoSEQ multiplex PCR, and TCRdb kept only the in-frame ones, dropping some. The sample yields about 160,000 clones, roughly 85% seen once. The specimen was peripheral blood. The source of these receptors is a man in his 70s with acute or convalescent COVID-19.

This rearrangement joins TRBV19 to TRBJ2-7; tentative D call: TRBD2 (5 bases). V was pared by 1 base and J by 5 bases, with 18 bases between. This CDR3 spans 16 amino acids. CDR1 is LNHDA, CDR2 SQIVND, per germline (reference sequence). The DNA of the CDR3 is TGTGCCAGTAGTATAGCTTGGACTGGGATTTTGCACGAGCAGTACTTC. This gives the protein CASSIAWTGILHEQYF.

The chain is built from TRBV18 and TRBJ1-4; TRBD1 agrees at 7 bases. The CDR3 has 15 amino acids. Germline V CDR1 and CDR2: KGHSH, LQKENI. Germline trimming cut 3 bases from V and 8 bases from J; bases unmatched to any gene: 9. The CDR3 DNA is TGTGCCAGCTCACCGGATTTACAGGGGTTCGAAAAACTGTTTTTT. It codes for CASSPDLQGFEKLFF.

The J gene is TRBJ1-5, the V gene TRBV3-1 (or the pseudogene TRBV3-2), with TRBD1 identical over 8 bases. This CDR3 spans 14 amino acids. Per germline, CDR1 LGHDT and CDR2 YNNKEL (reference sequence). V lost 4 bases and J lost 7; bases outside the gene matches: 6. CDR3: CASSPGQGRQPQHF. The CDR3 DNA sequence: TGTGCCAGCAGCCCCGGACAGGGAAGGCAGCCCCAGCATTTT.

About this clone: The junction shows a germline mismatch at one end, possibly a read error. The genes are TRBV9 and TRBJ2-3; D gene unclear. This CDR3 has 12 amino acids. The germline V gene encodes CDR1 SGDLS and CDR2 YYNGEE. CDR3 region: CASSVVTDTQYF. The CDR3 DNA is TGTGCCAGCAGCGTAGTTACAGATACGCAATATTTT.

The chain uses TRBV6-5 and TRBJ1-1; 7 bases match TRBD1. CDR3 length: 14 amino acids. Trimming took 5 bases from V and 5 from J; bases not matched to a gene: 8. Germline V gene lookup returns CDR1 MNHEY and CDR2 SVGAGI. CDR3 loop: CASSPRGWETEAFF. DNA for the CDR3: TGTGCCAGCAGTCCCAGGGGGTGGGAGACTGAAGCTTTCTTT.

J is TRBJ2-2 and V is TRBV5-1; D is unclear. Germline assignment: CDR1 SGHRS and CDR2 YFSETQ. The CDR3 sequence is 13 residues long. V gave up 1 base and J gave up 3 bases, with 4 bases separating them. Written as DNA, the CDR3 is TGCGCCAGCAGCTTGAGAGACACCGGGGAGCTGTTTTTT. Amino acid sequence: CASSLRDTGELFF.

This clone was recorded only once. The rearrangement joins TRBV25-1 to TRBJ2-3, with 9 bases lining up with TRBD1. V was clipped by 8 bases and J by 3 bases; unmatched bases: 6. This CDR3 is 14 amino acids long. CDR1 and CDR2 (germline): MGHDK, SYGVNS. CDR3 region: CASGQGWRTDTQYF. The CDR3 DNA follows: TGTGCCAGCGGACAGGGGTGGAGAACAGATACGCAGTATTTT.

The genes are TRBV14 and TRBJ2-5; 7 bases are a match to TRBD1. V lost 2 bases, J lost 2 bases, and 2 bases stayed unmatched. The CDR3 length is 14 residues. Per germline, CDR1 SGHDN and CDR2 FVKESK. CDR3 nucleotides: TGTGCCAGCAGCCAACCGGGACAGCAAGAGACCCAGTACTTC. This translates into CASSQPGQQETQYF.

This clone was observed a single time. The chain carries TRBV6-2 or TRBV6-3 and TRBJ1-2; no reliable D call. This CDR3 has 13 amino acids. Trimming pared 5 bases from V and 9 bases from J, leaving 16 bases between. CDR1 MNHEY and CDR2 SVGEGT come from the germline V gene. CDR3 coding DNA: TGTGCCAGCAGTCAGCCGGGATTTCTTCGCTACACCTTC. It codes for CASSQPGFLRYTF.

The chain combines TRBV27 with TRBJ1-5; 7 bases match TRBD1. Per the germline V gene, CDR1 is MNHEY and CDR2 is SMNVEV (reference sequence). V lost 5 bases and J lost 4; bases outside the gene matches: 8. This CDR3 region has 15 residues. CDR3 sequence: CASSKQGLGNQPQHF. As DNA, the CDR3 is TGTGCCAGCAGTAAACAGGGGCTAGGGAATCAGCCCCAGCATTTT.

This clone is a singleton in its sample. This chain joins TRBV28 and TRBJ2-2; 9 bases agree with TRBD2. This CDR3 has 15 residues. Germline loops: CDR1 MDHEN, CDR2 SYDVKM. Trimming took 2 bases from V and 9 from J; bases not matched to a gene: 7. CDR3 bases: TGTGCCAGCAGTTTACCCTCTAGCGGGACCTGGGAGCTGTTTTTT. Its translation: CASSLPSSGTWELFF.

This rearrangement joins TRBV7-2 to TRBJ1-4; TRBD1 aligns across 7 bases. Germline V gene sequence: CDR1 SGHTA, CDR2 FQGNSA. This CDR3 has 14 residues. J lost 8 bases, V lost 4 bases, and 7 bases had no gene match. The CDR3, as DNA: TGTGCCAGCAGCTGGAGAGGGGGCGACGAAAAACTGTTTTTT. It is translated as CASSWRGGDEKLFF. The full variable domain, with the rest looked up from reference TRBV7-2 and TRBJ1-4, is GAGVSQSPSNKVTEKGKDVELRCDPISGHTALYWYRQSLGQGLEFLIYFQGNSAPDKSGLPSDRFSAERTGGSVSTLTIQRTQQEDSAVYLCASSWRGGDEKLFFGSGTQLSVL.

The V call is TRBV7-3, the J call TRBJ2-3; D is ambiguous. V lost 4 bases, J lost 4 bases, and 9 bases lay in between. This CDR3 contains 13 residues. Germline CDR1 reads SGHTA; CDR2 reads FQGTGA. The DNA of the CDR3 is TGTGCCAGCAGCTCCGTGCGATCAGATACGCAGTATTTT. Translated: CASSSVRSDTQYF.

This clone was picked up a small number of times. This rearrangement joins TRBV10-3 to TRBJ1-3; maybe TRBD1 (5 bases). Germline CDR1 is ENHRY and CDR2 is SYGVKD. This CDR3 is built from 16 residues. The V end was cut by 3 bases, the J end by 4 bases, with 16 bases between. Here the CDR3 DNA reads TGTGCCATCAGTGACCCCCCGCAGGGATCAGGAAACACCATATATTTT. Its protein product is CAISDPPQGSGNTIYF.

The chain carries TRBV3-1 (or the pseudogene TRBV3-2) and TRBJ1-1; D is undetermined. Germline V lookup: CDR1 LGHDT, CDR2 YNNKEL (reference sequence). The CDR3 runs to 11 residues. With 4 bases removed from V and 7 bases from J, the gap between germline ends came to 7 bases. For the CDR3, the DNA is TGTGCCAGCAGCCTTGATAGTGAAGCTTTCTTT. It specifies CASSLDSEAFF.

The CDR3 coding sequence is TGTGCCAGCAGCCAGGGTGACCATCTAGGTCAGTACTTC. It is translated as CASSQGDHLGQYF. The V and J genes are TRBV14 and TRBJ2-4; D is unclear. The CDR3 loop spans 13 amino acids. V lost 3 bases and J lost 12, with 15 bases in between. Germline V gene sequence: CDR1 SGHDN, CDR2 FVKESK.

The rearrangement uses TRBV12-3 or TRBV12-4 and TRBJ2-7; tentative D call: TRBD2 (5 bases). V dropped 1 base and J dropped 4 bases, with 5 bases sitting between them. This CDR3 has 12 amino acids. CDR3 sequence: CASSLGRYEQYF. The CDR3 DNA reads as TGTGCCAGCAGTTTAGGGAGGTACGAGCAGTACTTC.

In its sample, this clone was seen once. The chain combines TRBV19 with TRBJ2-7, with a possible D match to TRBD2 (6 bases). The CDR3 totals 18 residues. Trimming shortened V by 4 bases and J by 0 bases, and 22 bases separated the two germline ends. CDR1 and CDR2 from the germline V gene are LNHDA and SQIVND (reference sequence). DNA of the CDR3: TGTGCCAGTAGTAGCGAAGGGGCGCTAGCGCCTAGCTCCTACGAGCAGTACTTC. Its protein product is CASSSEGALAPSSYEQYF.